The next 18 T cell receptor gamma chains were all read from a single sample in a study of human gamma delta and Vdelta1 T cells (dated by TCRdb to about 2018). Library construction relied on PCR. The sequencing machine was an Illumina MiSeq. For TCRdb, the public reads were processed anew by CATT, and duplicate DNA sequences were folded into one row. The sample yields fewer than 10,000 gamma-chain clones; about 46% were counted once. The ten largest clones take up roughly 2.7% of the sample. These receptors' targets are unknown. Sequencing used Vdelta1 gamma-delta T cells from blood grown in culture (DOT cells). Interpreted using the paper, the cell subset or site label stands for: Delta One T cells, in vitro expanded/differentiated Vd1+ gamma-delta T cells. The receptors here all came from a human donor in good health.

A remark on this clone: The sample carries other DNA sequences with the same CDR3. This chain connects TRGV3 to TRGJ1 or TRGJ2. Trimming cost V 0 bases and J 7 bases; bases outside gene matches: 3. The length of the CDR3 is 12 residues. Per the germline V gene, CDR1 is VTNTFY and CDR2 is YDVSTARD (reference sequence). DNA of the CDR3: TGTGCCACCTGGGACAGGTACTATAAGAAACTCTTT. Protein product: CATWDRYYKKLF.

As to this clone: This same CDR3 is encoded by further DNA sequences in the sample. The chain has TRGV2 and TRGJ1 or TRGJ2. Germline V lookup: CDR1 EGSNGY, CDR2 YDSYNSKV. V shed 1 base and J 4 bases; nucleotides not matched to a gene: 4. The CDR3 has 13 amino acids. The CDR3 here is CATWDGSYYKKLF. The CDR3 bases are TGTGCCACCTGGGACGGAAGCTATTATAAGAAACTCTTT.

Regarding this clone: Given a much more abundant clone one base away, this may be a read error. Different DNA sequences within this sample yield the same CDR3. The chain carries TRGV2 and TRGJ1 or TRGJ2. The CDR3 spans 11 residues. Unmatched junction bases numbered 3, after V lost 0 bases and J lost 10 bases. Germline values: CDR1 EGSNGY, CDR2 YDSYNSKV. This chain's CDR3 is CATWDGPKKLF. The CDR3 nucleotides read TGTGCCACCTGGGACGGGCCCAAGAAACTCTTT.

This clone was seen a handful of times. The chain uses TRGV4 and TRGJ1 or TRGJ2. The CDR3 is made up of 15 amino acids. Germline V gene sequence: CDR1 EGSTGY, CDR2 YDSYTSSV. The J segment lost 3 bases and the V segment lost 0 bases, leaving 8 bases of the junction unmatched. The DNA of the CDR3 is TGTGCCACCTGGGATGGGCTTCCTTCTTATTATAAGAAACTCTTT. This sequence encodes CATWDGLPSYYKKLF.

The chain uses TRGV5 and TRGJP2. CDR1 and CDR2 (germline): VINAFY, YDVSNSKD. Trimming cost V 0 bases and J 4 bases; bases outside gene matches: 5. The length of the CDR3 is 15 residues. The CDR3 is CATWDRPHSDWIKTF. In nucleotides, the CDR3 is TGTGCCACCTGGGACAGGCCGCATAGTGATTGGATCAAGACGTTT.

V gene TRGV8 combines with J gene TRGJP2. The V segment lost 0 bases and the J segment 0 bases; nucleotides outside the gene matches: 4. The germline CDR1 and CDR2 sequences are VENAVY and YDSYNSRV. This CDR3 contains 16 residues. CDR3 amino acids: CATWDRWHSSDWIKTF. CDR3 nucleotide sequence: TGTGCCACCTGGGATAGGTGGCATAGTAGTGATTGGATCAAGACGTTT.

The V call is TRGV2, the J call TRGJP1. The germline V gene encodes CDR1 EGSNGY and CDR2 YDSYNSKV. There are 16 residues in the CDR3. The J segment lost 2 bases and the V segment lost 0 bases, leaving 6 bases of the junction unmatched. The DNA of the CDR3 is TGTGCCACCTGGGACGGGAGGGGAACCACTGGTTGGTTCAAGATATTT. Translating gives CATWDGRGTTGWFKIF.

This clone has only one observation. The sample carries other DNA sequences with the same CDR3. This chain links TRGV3 with TRGJP2. V gave up 0 bases and J gave up 5 bases; unmatched junction bases: 6. CDR1 VTNTFY and CDR2 YDVSTARD come from the germline V gene (reference sequence). The CDR3 is 15 residues long. The CDR3 here is CATWDREGSDWIKTF. Here the CDR3 DNA reads TGTGCCACCTGGGACAGGGAAGGAAGTGATTGGATCAAGACGTTT.

This clone showed up just a few times. This chain uses TRGV9 with TRGJ1 or TRGJ2. The CDR3 sequence is 15 residues long. Germline V CDR1 and CDR2: GITISATS, ISYDGTV (reference sequence). The junction had 15 bases not matched to a gene; V was cut back by 5 bases and J by 5 bases. In DNA, the CDR3 is TGTGCCTTGTGGGGTGCCCTTGGGTCGGATTATAAGAAACTCTTT. It yields the protein CALWGALGSDYKKLF.

The chain combines TRGV8 with TRGJ1 or TRGJ2. Germline assignment: CDR1 VENAVY and CDR2 YDSYNSRV. This CDR3 contains 11 residues. Trimming removed 2 bases from V and 10 bases from J; junction bases left unmatched: 5. The CDR3 nucleotides are TGTGCCACCTGGGATATTCGGAAGAAACTCTTT. Protein: CATWDIRKKLF.

The chain carries TRGV9 and TRGJ1 or TRGJ2. This CDR3 contains 11 residues. After removal of 4 bases from V and 7 bases from J, the junction contained 4 bases not matched to a gene. Germline loops: CDR1 GITISATS, CDR2 ISYDGTV (reference sequence). CDR3 sequence: CALWERYKKLF. CDR3 nucleotide sequence: TGTGCCTTGTGGGAACGGTATAAGAAACTCTTT.

This clone was picked up a small number of times. The chain uses TRGV8 and TRGJ1 or TRGJ2. CDR1 is VENAVY, CDR2 YDSYNSRV, per germline. Trimming at V came to 3 bases and at J to 2 bases, leaving 10 bases not matched to a gene. The CDR3 contains 15 residues. Here the CDR3 DNA reads TGTGCCACCTGGGATTCCTCTTGGGATTATTATAAGAAACTCTTT. Translating it yields CATWDSSWDYYKKLF.

This clone was observed a few times. Germline and junction disagree at one end, which may indicate a read error. The chain links TRGV4 to TRGJP. The CDR3 is 16 amino acids. Per the germline V gene, CDR1 is EGSTGY and CDR2 is YDSYTSSV. CDR3 DNA: TGTGCCACCTGGGAAGGGCCAGAGTTGGGCAAAAAAATCAAGGTATTT. Its protein is CATWEGPELGKKIKVF.

V gene TRGV5 combines with J gene TRGJ1 or TRGJ2. V shed 4 bases and J 9 bases; nucleotides not matched to a gene: 6. The CDR3 totals 11 residues. CDR1 and CDR2 (germline): VINAFY, YDVSNSKD. In DNA, the CDR3 is TGTGCCACCTGGGAGAGACTTAAGAAACTCTTT. It yields the protein CATWERLKKLF.

The rearrangement joins TRGV8 to TRGJP2. The CDR3 sequence is 14 residues long. After removal of 5 bases from V and 0 bases from J, the junction contained 3 bases not matched to a gene. CDR1 is VENAVY, CDR2 YDSYNSRV, per germline. CDR3 sequence reads: CATWAYSSDWIKTF. The DNA of the CDR3 is TGTGCCACCTGGGCATATAGTAGTGATTGGATCAAGACGTTT.

This clone appeared a few times. The gene calls are TRGV5 and TRGJ1 or TRGJ2. Germline loops: CDR1 VINAFY, CDR2 YDVSNSKD. The CDR3 length is 17 residues. V lost 0 bases to trimming and J lost 5 bases; unmatched junction nucleotides: 16. The CDR3, as DNA: TGTGCCACCTGGGACAGGCAGGAATCGGTTCCGGATTATAAGAAACTCTTT. Amino acid sequence: CATWDRQESVPDYKKLF.

This clone was picked up a small number of times. This chain uses TRGV3 with TRGJ1 or TRGJ2. Germline loops: CDR1 VTNTFY, CDR2 YDVSTARD (reference sequence). V gave up 0 bases and J gave up 0 bases; unmatched junction bases: 5. The CDR3 is 15 amino acids. DNA of the CDR3: TGTGCCACCTGGGACAGGCTTCAGAATTATTATAAGAAACTCTTT. Translated: CATWDRLQNYYKKLF.

The chain carries TRGV3 and TRGJP. J lost 3 bases, V lost 0 bases, and 5 bases had no gene match. Germline V gene sequence: CDR1 VTNTFY, CDR2 YDVSTARD (reference sequence). CDR3 length: 18 residues. CDR3 region: CATWDRRAQELGKKIKVF. CDR3 bases: TGTGCCACCTGGGACAGGCGGGCGCAAGAGTTGGGCAAAAAAATCAAGGTATTT.